These T cell receptor beta chains were read from a single sample in a study of shared clonotypes between healthy human individuals. Assay used: immunoSEQ multiplex PCR; TCRdb lists only in-frame clones, some missing. The data show just over 2,000,000 clones, with over 85% seen just once and 0.1% to 0.15% held by the top ten. The sequenced material came from naive CD4+ T cells sorted from blood. These receptors all come from a man aged 18 to 35 in good health. The CDR3 runs from the conserved cysteine through the conserved F or W. Fields, in order: clone size, D gene, V gene, J gene, CDR3 protein, CDR3 DNA. The D gene is left open where the match is weak. A row's size may be missing; if present it is once, few, many or a size class.

size: -; D: -; V: TRBV4-2; J: TRBJ1-2; CDR3: CASSQVPGNYGYTF; DNA: TGTGCCAGCAGCCAAGTTCCCGGGAACTATGGCTACACCTTC
size: -; D: -; V: TRBV19; J: TRBJ2-7; CDR3: CASTGGPPAGEQYF; DNA: TGTGCCAGTACCGGGGGACCGCCCGCCGGGGAGCAGTACTTC
size: -; D: TRBD1; V: TRBV2; J: TRBJ1-1; CDR3: CASSPGTGGGTEAFF; DNA: TGTGCCAGCAGCCCCGGGACAGGGGGCGGCACTGAAGCTTTCTTT
size: -; D: TRBD1; V: TRBV28; J: TRBJ1-5; CDR3: CASSFAGQGNNQPQHF; DNA: TGTGCCAGCAGTTTTGCGGGACAGGGAAACAATCAGCCCCAGCATTTT
size: -; D: -; V: TRBV5-1; J: TRBJ1-2; CDR3: CASSLTRGGYGYGYTF; DNA: TGCGCCAGCAGCTTGACCAGGGGCGGCTATGGCTATGGCTACACCTTC
size: -; D: -; V: TRBV5-4; J: TRBJ2-5; CDR3: CASSLDRETQYF; DNA: TGTGCCAGCAGCTTGGATAGAGAGACCCAGTACTTC
size: -; D: -; V: TRBV7-9; J: TRBJ2-1; CDR3: CASSLALGDFYNEQFF; DNA: TGTGCCAGCAGCTTAGCCCTAGGGGACTTCTACAATGAGCAGTTCTTC
size: -; D: -; V: TRBV5-4; J: TRBJ2-3; CDR3: CASSPFEGDTQYF; DNA: TGTGCCAGCAGCCCCTTTGAGGGGGATACGCAGTATTTT
size: -; D: -; V: TRBV5-1; J: TRBJ1-1; CDR3: CASSLTGNTEAFF; DNA: TGCGCCAGCAGCTTAACGGGTAACACTGAAGCTTTCTTT
size: -; D: -; V: TRBV4-1; J: TRBJ2-3; CDR3: CASSQGLTGRVTDTQYF; DNA: TGCGCCAGCAGCCAAGGATTGACAGGGAGGGTAACAGATACGCAGTATTTT
size: -; D: -; V: TRBV6-5; J: TRBJ2-7; CDR3: CASSYPLGEQYF; DNA: TGTGCCAGCAGTTACCCGCTGGGCGAGCAGTACTTC
size: -; D: TRBD1; V: TRBV5-1; J: TRBJ1-2; CDR3: CASSPTGNHGYTF; DNA: TGCGCCAGCAGCCCGACAGGGAACCATGGCTACACCTTC
size: -; D: TRBD2; V: TRBV5-1; J: TRBJ2-7; CDR3: CASSSTSGRINEQYF; DNA: TGCGCCAGCAGCTCGACTAGCGGGAGGATAAACGAGCAGTACTTC
size: -; D: -; V: TRBV13; J: TRBJ2-7; CDR3: CAKDGVAGTSYEQYF; DNA: TGTGCCAAAGACGGCGTGGCAGGGACCTCCTACGAGCAGTACTTC
size: -; D: -; V: TRBV10-2; J: TRBJ2-1; CDR3: CASRESGLTNEQFF; DNA: TGCGCCAGCAGGGAGTCGGGACTCACGAATGAGCAGTTCTTC
size: -; D: TRBD1; V: TRBV5-4; J: TRBJ2-7; CDR3: CASREQGESYEQYF; DNA: TGTGCCAGCAGGGAACAGGGGGAGTCCTACGAGCAGTACTTC
size: -; D: TRBD2; V: TRBV27; J: TRBJ2-7; CDR3: CASSYKSKAGGHEQYF; DNA: TGTGCCAGCAGTTACAAATCGAAGGCGGGAGGCCACGAGCAGTACTTC
size: -; D: -; V: TRBV2; J: TRBJ2-5; CDR3: CASKAAQETQYF; DNA: TGTGCCAGCAAAGCGGCCCAAGAGACCCAGTACTTC
size: -; D: -; V: TRBV11-2; J: TRBJ2-5; CDR3: CASSFRLEAPQETQYF; DNA: TGTGCCAGCAGCTTTAGGCTAGAGGCGCCCCAAGAGACCCAGTACTTC
size: -; D: TRBD1; V: TRBV5-1; J: TRBJ2-3; CDR3: CASSRDRAKTDTQYF; DNA: TGCGCCAGCAGCAGGGACAGGGCAAAAACAGATACGCAGTATTTT
size: -; D: -; V: TRBV7-9; J: TRBJ1-5; CDR3: CASSSGGGRNQPQHF; DNA: TGTGCCAGCAGCTCTGGGGGGGGACGGAATCAGCCCCAGCATTTT
size: -; D: -; V: TRBV7-9; J: TRBJ2-3; CDR3: CASSLLGASADTQYF; DNA: TGTGCCAGCAGCTTACTCGGGGCCTCTGCAGATACGCAGTATTTT
size: once; D: -; V: TRBV30; J: TRBJ1-2; CDR3: CAWSVSGDYGYTF; DNA: TGTGCCTGGAGTGTATCGGGGGACTATGGCTACACCTTC
size: few; D: -; V: TRBV6-1; J: TRBJ1-5; CDR3: CASSEGGASNQPQHF; DNA: TGTGCCAGCAGTGAAGGGGGGGCTAGCAATCAGCCCCAGCATTTT
size: once; D: TRBD1; V: TRBV2; J: TRBJ1-5; CDR3: CASRGTGGFNQPQHF; DNA: TGTGCCAGCAGGGGGACAGGGGGGTTCAATCAGCCCCAGCATTTT
size: -; D: TRBD2; V: TRBV27; J: TRBJ2-1; CDR3: CASSPTSGVYNEQFF; DNA: TGTGCCAGCAGTCCGACTAGCGGGGTGTACAATGAGCAGTTCTTC
size: -; D: -; V: TRBV20-1; J: TRBJ2-7; CDR3: CSASRGYEQYF; DNA: TGCAGTGCGTCCAGAGGCTACGAGCAGTACTTC
size: -; D: -; V: TRBV9; J: TRBJ2-2; CDR3: CASSVEATGELFF; DNA: TGTGCCAGCAGCGTAGAGGCTACCGGGGAGCTGTTTTTT
size: -; D: -; V: TRBV6-1; J: TRBJ1-6; CDR3: CASSEVRGSNSPLHF; DNA: TGTGCCAGCAGTGAAGTGAGGGGGAGCAATTCACCCCTCCACTTT
size: -; D: -; V: TRBV6-1; J: TRBJ1-5; CDR3: CASSAMPDSNQPQHF; DNA: TGTGCCAGCAGTGCCATGCCGGATAGCAATCAGCCCCAGCATTTT
size: -; D: -; V: TRBV5-1; J: TRBJ2-7; CDR3: CASSLRGPAYEQYF; DNA: TGCGCCAGCAGCTTACGGGGGCCGGCCTACGAGCAGTACTTC
size: -; D: -; V: TRBV18; J: TRBJ1-6; CDR3: CASSWGRGNSPLHF; DNA: TGTGCCAGCTCATGGGGGCGAGGTAATTCACCCCTCCACTTT
size: -; D: -; V: TRBV5-5; J: TRBJ2-7; CDR3: CASSSGQPYEQYF; DNA: TGTGCCAGCAGCTCTGGACAGCCCTACGAGCAGTACTTC
size: -; D: -; V: TRBV19; J: TRBJ1-2; CDR3: CASSLQGNLYGYTF; DNA: TGTGCCAGTAGTCTCCAGGGGAACCTGTATGGCTACACCTTC
size: -; D: TRBD2; V: TRBV9; J: TRBJ2-5; CDR3: CASSLGLAVQETQYF; DNA: TGTGCCAGCAGTCTAGGACTAGCGGTCCAAGAGACCCAGTACTTC
size: -; D: -; V: TRBV6-5; J: TRBJ1-2; CDR3: CASSSPGGGYTF; DNA: TGTGCCAGCAGTTCCCCGGGTGGAGGCTACACCTTC
size: -; D: -; V: TRBV12-5; J: TRBJ1-1; CDR3: CASALQENTEAFF; DNA: TGTGCTAGTGCCCTCCAAGAGAACACTGAAGCTTTCTTT
size: -; D: -; V: TRBV2; J: TRBJ2-6; CDR3: CASSLGANVLTF; DNA: TGTGCCAGCAGTCTCGGGGCCAACGTCCTGACTTTC